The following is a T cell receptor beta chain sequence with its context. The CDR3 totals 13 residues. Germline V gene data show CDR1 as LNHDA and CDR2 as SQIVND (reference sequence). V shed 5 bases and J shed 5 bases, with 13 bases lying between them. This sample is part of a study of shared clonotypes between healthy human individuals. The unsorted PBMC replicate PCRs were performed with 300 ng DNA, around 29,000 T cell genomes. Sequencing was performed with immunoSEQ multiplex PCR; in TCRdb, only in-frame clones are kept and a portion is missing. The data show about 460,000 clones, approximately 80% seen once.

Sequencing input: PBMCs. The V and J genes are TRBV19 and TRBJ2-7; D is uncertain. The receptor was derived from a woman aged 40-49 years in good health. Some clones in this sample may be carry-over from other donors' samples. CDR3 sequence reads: CASSPRAGNEQYF. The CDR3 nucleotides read TGTGCCAGTAGTCCACGGGCAGGCAACGAGCAGTACTTC. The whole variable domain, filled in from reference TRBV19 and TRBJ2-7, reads DGGITQSPKYLFRKEGQNVTLSCEQNLNHDAMYWYRQDPGQGLRLIYYSQIVNDFQKGDIAEGYSVSREKKESFPLTVTSAQKNPTAFYLCASSPRAGNEQYFGPGTRLTVT.